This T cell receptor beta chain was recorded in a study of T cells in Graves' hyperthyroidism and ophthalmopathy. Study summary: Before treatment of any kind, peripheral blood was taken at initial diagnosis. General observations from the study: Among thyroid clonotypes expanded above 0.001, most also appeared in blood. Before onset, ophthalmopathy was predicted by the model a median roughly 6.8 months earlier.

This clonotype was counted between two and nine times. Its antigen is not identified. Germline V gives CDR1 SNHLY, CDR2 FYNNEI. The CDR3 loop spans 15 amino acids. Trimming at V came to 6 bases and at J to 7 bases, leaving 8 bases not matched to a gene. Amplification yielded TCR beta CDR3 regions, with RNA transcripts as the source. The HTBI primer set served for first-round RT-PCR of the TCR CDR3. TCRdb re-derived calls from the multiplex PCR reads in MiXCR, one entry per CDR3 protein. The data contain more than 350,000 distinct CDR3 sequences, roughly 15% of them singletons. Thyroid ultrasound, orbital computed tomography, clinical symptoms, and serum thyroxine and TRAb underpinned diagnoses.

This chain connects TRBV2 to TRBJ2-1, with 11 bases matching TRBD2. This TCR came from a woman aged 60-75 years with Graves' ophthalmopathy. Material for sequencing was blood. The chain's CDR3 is CASRRLAGGGNEQFF. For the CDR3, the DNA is TGTGCCAGCAGACGTCTAGCGGGAGGAGGGAATGAGCAGTTCTTC.